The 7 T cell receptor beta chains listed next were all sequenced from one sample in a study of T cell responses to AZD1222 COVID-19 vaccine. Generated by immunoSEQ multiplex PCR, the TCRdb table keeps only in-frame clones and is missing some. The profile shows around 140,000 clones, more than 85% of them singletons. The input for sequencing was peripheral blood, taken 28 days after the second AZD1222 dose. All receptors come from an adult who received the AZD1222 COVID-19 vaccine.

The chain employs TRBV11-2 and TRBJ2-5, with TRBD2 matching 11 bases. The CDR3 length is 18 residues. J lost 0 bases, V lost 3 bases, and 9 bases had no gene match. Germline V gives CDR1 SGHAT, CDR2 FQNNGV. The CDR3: CASSLLGSSGGYQETQYF. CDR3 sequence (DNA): TGTGCCAGCAGCTTGCTGGGCTCTAGCGGGGGGTACCAAGAGACCCAGTACTTC.

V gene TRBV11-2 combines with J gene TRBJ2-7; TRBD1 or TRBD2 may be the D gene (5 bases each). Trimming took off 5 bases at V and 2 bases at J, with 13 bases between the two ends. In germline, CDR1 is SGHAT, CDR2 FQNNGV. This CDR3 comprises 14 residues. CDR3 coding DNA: TGTGCCAGCAGCACCGGGACGTTTCCCTACGAGCAGTACTTC. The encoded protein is CASSTGTFPYEQYF.

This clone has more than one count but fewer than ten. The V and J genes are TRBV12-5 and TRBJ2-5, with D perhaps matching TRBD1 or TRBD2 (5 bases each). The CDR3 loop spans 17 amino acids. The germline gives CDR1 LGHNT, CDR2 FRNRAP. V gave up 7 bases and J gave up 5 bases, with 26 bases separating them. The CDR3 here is CASAPTRGGSIMETQYF. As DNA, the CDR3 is TGTGCTAGTGCCCCTACTCGGGGCGGGTCGATAATGGAGACCCAGTACTTC.

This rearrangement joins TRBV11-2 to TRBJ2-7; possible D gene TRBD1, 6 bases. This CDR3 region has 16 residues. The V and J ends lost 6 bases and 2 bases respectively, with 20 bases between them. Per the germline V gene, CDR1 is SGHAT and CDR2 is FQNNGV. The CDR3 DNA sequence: TGTGCCAGCAGTGTAACCTCCCAGACAGGAACCTACGAGCAGTACTTC. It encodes CASSVTSQTGTYEQYF.

This CDR3 is CSAGHGGTEAFF. The CDR3 nucleotides are TGCAGCGCGGGCCACGGGGGAACTGAAGCTTTCTTT. V and J are TRBV29-1 and TRBJ1-1, with a tentative D call TRBD1 (5 bases). The CDR3 consists of 12 residues. V lost 7 bases and J lost 5, with 14 bases in between. Per the germline V gene, CDR1 is SQVTM and CDR2 is ANQGSEA.

The CDR3 loop is CASRLGGSGEQYF. The CDR3 DNA sequence: TGTGCCAGCCGATTGGGGGGATCGGGCGAGCAGTACTTC. The V call is TRBV2, the J call TRBJ2-7, with a weak D call TRBD2 (6 bases). V was pared by 8 bases and J by 6 bases, with 17 bases between. The CDR3 is 13 residues long. Germline V lookup: CDR1 SNHLY, CDR2 FYNNEI.

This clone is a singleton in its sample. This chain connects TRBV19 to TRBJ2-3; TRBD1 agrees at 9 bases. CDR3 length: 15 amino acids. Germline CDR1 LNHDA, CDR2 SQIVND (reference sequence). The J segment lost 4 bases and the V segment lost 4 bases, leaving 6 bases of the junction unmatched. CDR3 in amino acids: CASSSRDRAPDTQYF. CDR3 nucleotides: TGTGCCAGTAGTAGCCGGGACAGGGCCCCAGATACGCAGTATTTT.